This T cell receptor beta chain was observed in a study of T cell repertoires in cytomegalovirus infection. CDR1 is LNHDA, CDR2 SQIVND, per germline (reference sequence). V trimming: 5 bases; J trimming: 3 bases; junction bases outside the gene matches: 8. The CDR3 spans 16 residues. As concerns this clonotype: Its antigen is as yet unknown.

TCRdb called the reads again in MiXCR, with one record for every CDR3 protein. The sample has fewer than 350,000 distinct CDR3 sequences, 25% to 35% seen once. The sample in question was cultured PBMCs, obtained from culture after CMV antigen stimulation. This clonotype was sampled from a human donor in good health (CMV status not recorded). Some clones in this sample may be carry-over from other donors' samples. The chain has TRBV19 and TRBJ2-7, with TRBD2 identical over 12 bases. CDR3 sequence reads: CASSSSTSGSIYEQYF. The CDR3 DNA sequence: TGTGCCAGTAGTTCCTCGACTAGCGGGAGTATCTACGAGCAGTACTTC. Variable domain in full (rest from reference TRBV19 and TRBJ2-7): DGGITQSPKYLFRKEGQNVTLSCEQNLNHDAMYWYRQDPGQGLRLIYYSQIVNDFQKGDIAEGYSVSREKKESFPLTVTSAQKNPTAFYLCASSSSTSGSIYEQYFGPGTRLTVT.